Below, one T cell receptor beta chain is given with its context. The data originate from a study of T cell changes during pregnancy in multiple sclerosis. V shed 1 base and J shed 1 base, with 13 bases lying between them. The CDR3 contains 16 residues. Germline CDR1 KGHSH, CDR2 LQKENI. The protocol was immunoSEQ multiplex PCR, while the TCRdb copy is restricted to in-frame clones and leaves out a portion. The data contain 58,000 or so clones, about nine tenths of them singletons. The rearrangement uses TRBV18 and TRBJ1-1; D gene uncertain. Material: CD4+ T cells from peripheral blood mononuclear cells, obtained in the third trimester of pregnancy. The TCR originated in a female donor with multiple sclerosis, enrolled in a pregnancy study. CDR3 DNA: TGTGCCAGCTCACCACAGAGGCACCTTGAGAACACTGAAGCTTTCTTT. Amino acids: CASSPQRHLENTEAFF.